The next 32 T cell receptor beta chains were all read from a single sample in a study of blood T cells in healthy people across ages (dated by TCRdb to between 2015 and 2017). Library method: 5' RACE. Sequencing used an Illumina HiSeq 2500. The second PCR ran for roughly 7 to 12 cycles and used a J-beta primer mix along with a sample-barcoded 5' primer. Clones were called with MiXCR by TCRdb after fastp trimmed the public reads at Q25, and only in-frame beta chains were retained. Duplicate CDR3 protein sequences are folded into a single record with the most common DNA and genes. The sample profile shows 550,000 to 750,000 distinct CDR3 sequences; roughly 21% of them were found once. The biggest ten clones account for 3.5% to 4% of the sample. Specimen: blood. These TCRs come from a man aged 70 or older in good health.

This clonotype was seen only a few times. This chain links TRBV28 with TRBJ2-1; D uncertain. The CDR3 runs 12 residues. Per germline, CDR1 MDHEN and CDR2 SYDVKM. The ends were cut back, 6 bases at V and 9 bases at J, with 12 bases in the middle. CDR3 nucleotide sequence: TGTGCCAGCAGCCGCGTAGCCGGTGAGCAGTTCTTC. Translated, it gives CASSRVAGEQFF.

This clonotype has more than one count but fewer than ten. The J gene is TRBJ2-5, the V gene TRBV10-3; 9 bases agree with TRBD1. The CDR3 loop spans 14 amino acids. V shed 2 bases, J shed 5 bases, and the junction held 3 bases outside the gene matches. Germline values: CDR1 ENHRY, CDR2 SYGVKD. CDR3 sequence reads: CAISETGGSETQYF. The CDR3 bases are TGTGCCATCAGTGAGACAGGGGGCTCGGAGACCCAGTACTTC.

This clonotype appeared a few times. The J gene is TRBJ2-4, the V gene TRBV7-2, with D possibly TRBD1 on 6 matching bases. The CDR3 is 15 residues long. V was cut by 0 bases and J by 1 base, with 7 bases left in between. Germline CDR1 and CDR2: SGHTA and FQGNSA. The CDR3 reads CASSLAGQAKNIQYF. As DNA, the CDR3 is TGTGCCAGCAGCTTAGCAGGACAGGCCAAAAACATTCAGTACTTC.

In its sample, this clonotype was seen a few times. The CDR3 nucleotides are TGTGCCAGCAGCCGAGGACAGGGGGCCGACACCGGGGAGCTGTTTTTT. Translated, it gives CASSRGQGADTGELFF. This sequence joins TRBV7-9 and TRBJ2-2, with 11 bases aligning to TRBD1. V lost 5 bases and J lost 3; bases outside the gene matches: 5. Germline CDR1 SEHNR, CDR2 FQNEAQ (reference sequence). The CDR3 sequence is 16 residues long.

Remarks on this clonotype: This may come from a read error, since a much larger clone is one base off. This chain joins TRBV20-1 and TRBJ2-5; 7 bases are a match to TRBD1. The J call may be wrong; the DNA end is better matched by TRBJ2-1. The CDR3 consists of 14 residues. Per the germline V gene, CDR1 is DFQATT and CDR2 is SNEGSKA (reference sequence). The CDR3 reads CSAIRQGSHHEQFF. CDR3 DNA sequence: TGCAGTGCTATTCGACAGGGTAGTCACCATGAGCAGTTCTTC.

This rearrangement joins TRBV29-1 to TRBJ1-3, with no clear D. Germline V gives CDR1 SQVTM, CDR2 ANQGSEA. This CDR3 is 15 amino acids long. With 8 bases removed from V and 4 bases from J, the gap between germline ends came to 21 bases. The CDR3 nucleotides read TGCAGCCTCCAAGCGGCCAGCCGAGGGGGAAACACCATATATTTT. Its translation is CSLQAASRGGNTIYF.

V is TRBV12-3 or TRBV12-4 and J is TRBJ2-7; D is possibly TRBD1 or TRBD2 (7 bases each). Between the trimmed V and J ends, which lost 5 bases and 3 bases, there was a span of 14 bases. The CDR3 consists of 14 residues. The CDR3 DNA is TGTGCCAGCAGTCCAGGGGGGGACTTCTACGAGCAGTACTTC. As protein: CASSPGGDFYEQYF.

The chain is built from TRBV20-1 and TRBJ2-5, with TRBD2 matching over 9 bases. Germline assignment: CDR1 DFQATT and CDR2 SNEGSKA (reference sequence). CDR3 length: 15 amino acids. J gave up 5 bases and V 0 bases, and 7 bases lay outside the gene matches. CDR3 DNA: TGCAGTGCTAGAGATAGCGGGAGAAAGGGGGAGACCCAGTACTTC. Its protein product is CSARDSGRKGETQYF.

The J gene is TRBJ2-5, the V gene TRBV9; TRBD1 or TRBD2 may be the D gene (6 bases each). The CDR3 is 14 amino acids. Germline lookup yields CDR1 SGDLS and CDR2 YYNGEE. Trimming cost V 0 bases and J 5 bases, with 11 bases left between them. The CDR3, as DNA: TGTGCCAGCAGCGTAGGTGTAGGGGGGGAGACCCAGTACTTC. Amino acids: CASSVGVGGETQYF. Supplemented by reference TRBV9 and TRBJ2-5, the full variable domain reads DSGVTQTPKHLITATGQRVTLRCSPRSGDLSVYWYQQSLDQGLQFLIQYYNGEERAKGNILERFSAQQFPDLHSELNLSSLELGDSALYFCASSVGVGGETQYFGPGTRLLVL.

The chain couples TRBV27 to TRBJ2-5; either TRBD1 or TRBD2 may supply D (6 bases each). Germline CDR1 MNHEY, CDR2 SMNVEV (reference sequence). The CDR3 extends over 12 amino acids. With 1 base removed from V and 9 bases from J, the gap between germline ends came to 9 bases. CDR3 sequence: CASSLYREAQYF. Written as DNA, the CDR3 is TGTGCCAGCAGTTTATACAGGGAGGCCCAGTACTTC.

For this clonotype: A single base separates this from a much larger clone, so it may be a read error. In nucleotides, the CDR3 is TGTGCCAGCAGCTTATCCCATAATGAAAAACTGTTTTTT. It encodes CASSLSHNEKLFF. The rearrangement uses TRBV11-2 and TRBJ1-4; D is unresolved. V was pared by 2 bases and J by 4 bases, with 5 bases between. Germline CDR1 SGHAT, CDR2 FQNNGV. The CDR3 consists of 13 residues.

This chain uses TRBV12-3 or TRBV12-4 with TRBJ2-1; D is uncertain. This CDR3 is 12 amino acids long. V lost 3 bases to trimming and J lost 6 bases, with 6 bases between them. The CDR3 nucleotides read TGTGCCAGCAGTTTCTGGGCCAATGAGCAGTTCTTC. It translates to CASSFWANEQFF.

Notes on this clonotype: A clone one base away is much larger, so this may be a read error. The conserved phenylalanine or tryptophan is not found at the CDR3 terminus, so this likely reflects a read error. This chain uses TRBV29-1 with TRBJ1-2; D is possibly TRBD1 (6 bases). The CDR3 runs to 11 residues. Germline V gene lookup returns CDR1 SQVTM and CDR2 ANQGSEA. V lost 4 bases, J lost 3 bases, and 6 bases lay in between. CDR3 nucleotide sequence: TGCAGCGTTGGACAGGACTATGGCTACACCCTC. Its protein product is CSVGQDYGYTL.

The V call is TRBV24-1, the J call TRBJ2-3, with D uncertain. V was pared by 4 bases and J by 6 bases, with 13 bases between. There are 14 residues in the CDR3. Germline V CDR1 and CDR2: KGHDR, SFDVKD. The CDR3 loop reads CATSETVPGDTQYF. The DNA of the CDR3 is TGTGCCACCAGTGAAACAGTTCCCGGGGATACGCAGTATTTT.

This clonotype was detected a few times. This sequence joins TRBV3-1 and TRBJ2-4; D unresolved. V was pared by 2 bases and J by 8 bases, with 10 bases between. CDR1 and CDR2 (germline): LGHDT, YNNKEL (reference sequence). The CDR3 is 13 amino acids. CDR3 DNA: TGTGCCAGCAGCCAAAGGAGCTCCGACATTCAGTACTTC. The encoded protein is CASSQRSSDIQYF.

The chain carries TRBV4-3 and TRBJ2-5; possibly TRBD2 for D (5 bases). The DNA end favors TRBJ2-1, so the J call may be wrong. This CDR3 spans 16 amino acids. Looked up from germline, CDR1 is LGHNA and CDR2 is YSLEER. The CDR3: CASSQDLVANYNEQFF. DNA of the CDR3: TGCGCCAGCAGCCAAGACCTGGTAGCGAACTACAATGAGCAGTTCTTC.

A remark on this clonotype: The junction departs from germline at one end; a sequencing error may be responsible. The V gene is TRBV7-7, the J gene TRBJ2-3; no definite D call. The CDR3 is made up of 13 amino acids. Germline loops: CDR1 SSHAT, CDR2 FNYEAQ (reference sequence). This CDR3 is CASSPTIADTQYF. CDR3 sequence (DNA): TGTGCTAGCAGCCCGACGATAGCAGATACGCAGTATTTT.

This clonotype has at least ten counts. The V call is TRBV10-3, the J call TRBJ2-7; 11 bases fit TRBD2. Germline-derived CDR1 and CDR2 are ENHRY and SYGVKD. This CDR3 spans 15 amino acids. The ends lost 4 bases at V and 6 bases at J; junction bases unmatched: 8. The CDR3 spells CAISGAGTSGLEQYF. DNA for the CDR3: TGTGCCATCAGTGGGGCCGGGACTAGCGGCCTCGAGCAGTACTTC.

There are a few counts of this clonotype. The rearrangement uses TRBV7-2 and TRBJ2-1, with 8 bases lining up with TRBD1. The V gene end was trimmed by 2 bases and the J gene end by 6 bases; junction bases not matched to a gene: 3. Germline V gene data show CDR1 as SGHTA and CDR2 as FQGNSA. This CDR3 comprises 14 residues. The CDR3 loop is CASSLSRGLNEQFF. CDR3 coding DNA: TGTGCCAGCAGCTTATCCAGGGGGCTCAATGAGCAGTTCTTC.

This clonotype has more than one count but fewer than ten. The CDR3 is CSAGSSVTGELFF. The CDR3 DNA follows: TGCAGTGCTGGGTCTAGTGTCACCGGGGAGCTGTTTTTT. The chain employs TRBV20-1 and TRBJ2-2; D is undetermined. CDR1 and CDR2 (germline): DFQATT, SNEGSKA (reference sequence). The V end lost 5 bases, the J end lost 4 bases, and 11 bases lay between the germline ends. The CDR3 has 13 residues.

The chain combines TRBV7-3 with TRBJ2-7; the match to TRBD2 covers 7 bases. The ends lost 2 bases at V and 13 bases at J; junction bases unmatched: 11. Germline CDR1 and CDR2: SGHTA and FQGTGA. The CDR3 has 13 amino acids. For the CDR3, the DNA is TGTGCCAGCAGCTTAGAAGGGCAGGGACTAAAATACTTC. It is translated as CASSLEGQGLKYF. Full variable domain (outside the CDR3, taken from reference TRBV7-3 and TRBJ2-7): GAGVSQTPSNKVTEKGKYVELRCDPISGHTALYWYRQSLGQGPEFLIYFQGTGAADDSGLPNDRFFAVRPEGSVSTLKIQRTERGDSAVYLCASSLEGQGLKYFGPGTRLTVT.

The V and J genes are TRBV10-3 and TRBJ2-5, with TRBD1 identical over 10 bases. Germline V gene lookup returns CDR1 ENHRY and CDR2 SYGVKD. After removal of 6 bases from V and 11 bases from J, the junction contained 12 bases not matched to a gene. The CDR3 covers 14 residues. The CDR3 nucleotides are TGTGCCATCAGCCAGACAGGGGGCGAAAACAAGCAGTACTTC. Its protein is CAISQTGGENKQYF.

Only a few counts were recorded for this clonotype. Relative to the germline gene, one junction end is altered; a read error may explain this. The CDR3 reads CASSQGVSQTSYNVQFF. For the CDR3, the DNA is TGTGCCAGCAGCCAAGGAGTTTCCCAGACCTCCTACAATGTGCAGTTCTTC. The rearrangement uses TRBV4-2 and TRBJ2-5; D gene uncertain. TRBJ2-1 matches the DNA end more closely, so the J call is doubtful. The CDR3 has 17 amino acids. Germline CDR1 is LGHNA and CDR2 is YNFKEQ.

The sample holds many counts of this clonotype. The rearrangement uses TRBV29-1 and TRBJ2-3; TRBD2 agrees at 10 bases. Germline V gene sequence: CDR1 SQVTM, CDR2 ANQGSEA. This CDR3 has 13 residues. V lost 8 bases, J lost 5 bases, and 7 bases stayed unmatched. The CDR3 region is CSLSGRARDTQYF. In DNA, the CDR3 is TGCAGCCTAAGCGGGAGGGCCCGAGATACGCAGTATTTT.

The chain couples TRBV12-3 or TRBV12-4 to TRBJ1-1; no clear D. This CDR3 has 14 amino acids. V lost 5 bases, J lost 3 bases, and 13 bases lay in between. The CDR3 coding sequence is TGTGCCAGCAGTCTACATACCGAGTACACTGAAGCTTTCTTT. Protein sequence: CASSLHTEYTEAFF.

Ten or more counts support this clonotype. The chain recombines TRBV4-1 with TRBJ2-2; TRBD1 is a possible D gene (6 bases). V was cut by 3 bases and J by 3 bases, with 8 bases left in between. The CDR3 runs to 14 residues. CDR1 is MGHRA and CDR2 is YSYEKL in the germline V gene. The CDR3 nucleotides read TGCGCCAGCAGCCAGGACAGCTACACCGGGGAGCTGTTTTTT. Residues: CASSQDSYTGELFF.

Only a few counts were recorded for this clonotype. V gene TRBV28 combines with J gene TRBJ2-3; a weak D match, TRBD2 (6 bases). Deletions cut 8 bases from V and 5 bases from J, with 14 bases between. The CDR3 consists of 13 residues. Germline loops: CDR1 MDHEN, CDR2 SYDVKM. DNA for the CDR3: TGTGCCAGCCTCGGGGCGGGACTAGATACGCAGTATTTT. Protein sequence: CASLGAGLDTQYF. The variable domain in full, with the rest retrieved from reference TRBV28 and TRBJ2-3, is DVKVTQSSRYLVKRTGEKVFLECVQDMDHENMFWYRQDPGLGLRLIYFSYDVKMKEKGDIPEGYSVSREKKERFSLILESASTNQTSMYLCASLGAGLDTQYFGPGTRLTVL.

This clonotype was seen a few times. J is TRBJ1-2 and V is TRBV11-2, with 7 bases fitting TRBD1. This CDR3 comprises 16 residues. Trimming removed 4 bases from V and 0 bases from J; junction bases left unmatched: 8. CDR1 and CDR2 (germline): SGHAT, FQNNGV. The CDR3 is CASSSRDSQANYGYTF. CDR3 DNA: TGTGCCAGCAGCTCCCGGGACAGTCAGGCTAACTATGGCTACACCTTC.

This clonotype has just a few counts. The chain uses TRBV6-2 or TRBV6-3 and TRBJ1-4, with D possibly matching TRBD1 (5 bases). The CDR3 consists of 12 residues. The ends were cut back, 4 bases at V and 7 bases at J, with 7 bases in the middle. Germline CDR1 is MNHEY and CDR2 is SVGEGT. The CDR3 region is CASSLGREKLFF. DNA for the CDR3: TGTGCCAGCAGTTTGGGGCGTGAAAAACTGTTTTTT.

The chain links TRBV20-1 to TRBJ2-3; D is ambiguous. CDR1 is DFQATT, CDR2 SNEGSKA, per germline (reference sequence). V lost 6 bases and J 5 bases, leaving 12 bases between the germline ends. CDR3 length: 12 residues. As DNA, the CDR3 is TGCAGTGCCGGCCCTGAGATAGATACGCAGTATTTT. This codes for CSAGPEIDTQYF.

At least ten counts were recorded for this clonotype. The chain links TRBV4-1 to TRBJ2-3; TRBD2 aligns across 14 bases. Trimming cost V 1 base and J 5 bases; bases outside gene matches: 2. The CDR3 is 16 residues long. The V gene's germline CDR1 is MGHRA and CDR2 YSYEKL. The DNA for the CDR3 is TGCGCCAGCAGCCAAGGGACTAGCGGGAGGAGAGATACGCAGTATTTT. Translated, it gives CASSQGTSGRRDTQYF.

This clonotype was counted many times. CDR3 coding DNA: TGCGCCAGCAGCCAAGGGCTAGCGGATGAGCAGTTCTTC. Encoded protein: CASSQGLADEQFF. The chain joins TRBV4-3 to TRBJ2-5; 7 nucleotides align to TRBD2. The J call may be wrong; the DNA end is better matched by TRBJ2-1. The CDR3 extends over 13 amino acids. CDR1 is LGHNA and CDR2 is YSLEER in the germline V gene.